The rows below give T cell receptor beta chains drawn from one sample of a study of neoadjuvant anti-PD-1 for oral cavity cancer. Sequencing used immunoSEQ multiplex PCR; TCRdb keeps in-frame clones, though not all of them. The sample contains about 14,000 clones, 71% of which appear only once. The sample consisted of PBMCs, taken before nivolumab (anti-PD-1) treatment. The receptors derive from a person aged 40 to 85 with oral cavity squamous cell carcinoma. CDR3s include the opening cysteine and the closing phenylalanine or tryptophan. The order of the fields is clone size, CDR3 length, J gene, V gene, D gene, CDR3 DNA, CDR3 protein. A D gene is named only where the DNA matches it firmly. The listing skips clone size in some rows; elsewhere it reads once, few, many or a size class.

.	14	TRBJ1-4	TRBV7-6	.	TGTGCCAGCAGCTTAGGCAGGGATGCGGAAAAACTGTTTTTT	CASSLGRDAEKLFF
.	14	TRBJ2-6	TRBV6-1	.	TGTGCCAGCAGTGACTCCCTGAATGCCAACGTCCTGACTTTC	CASSDSLNANVLTF
.	13	TRBJ1-5	TRBV6-1	.	TGTGCCAGCAGTGGGGCAGGCACGCAGCCCCAGCATTTT	CASSGAGTQPQHF
.	16	TRBJ1-2	TRBV5-1	TRBD1	TGCGCCAGCAGCTTGGATCTCTTCAGGGGGCGGGGTGGCTACACCTTC	CASSLDLFRGRGGYTF
.	14	TRBJ2-7	TRBV30	TRBD2	TGTGCCTGGAGTGTAGGCGGGAGCTCCTACGAGCAGTACTTC	CAWSVGGSSYEQYF
.	14	TRBJ2-2	TRBV5-1	.	TGCGCCAGCAGTATAGGGGCGAACACCGGGGAGCTGTTTTTT	CASSIGANTGELFF
.	14	TRBJ2-7	TRBV7-9	.	TGTGCCAGCAGCCCGACCCAGGGGACCGGCGAGCAGTACTTC	CASSPTQGTGEQYF
.	16	TRBJ1-5	TRBV7-9	.	TGTGCCAGCAGCCGATTCACACGGGGGGCGAATCAGCCCCAGCATTTT	CASSRFTRGANQPQHF
.	13	TRBJ1-5	TRBV28	.	TGTGCCAGCAGCCCCGACAGCAATCAGCCCCAGCATTTT	CASSPDSNQPQHF
.	15	TRBJ1-1	TRBV7-8	TRBD1	TGTGCCAGCAGCCCCCGGACAGGGTCATGGGCTGAAGCTTTCTTT	CASSPRTGSWAEAFF
few	17	TRBJ1-1	TRBV7-2	.	TGTGCCAGCAGCTTGATTTATCGGGGGATGGTGAACACTGAAGCTTTCTTT	CASSLIYRGMVNTEAFF
.	12	TRBJ2-7	TRBV5-1	.	TGCGCCAGCAGCTTACAGGGATACGAGCAGTACTTC	CASSLQGYEQYF
.	14	TRBJ2-3	TRBV7-6	.	TGTGCCAGCAGCTTATTGGGTAACACAGATACGCAGTATTTT	CASSLLGNTDTQYF
.	14	TRBJ1-2	TRBV9	.	TGTGCCAGCAGGCCCCAGGGTCTGGACTATGGCTACACCTTC	CASRPQGLDYGYTF
once	14	TRBJ1-4	TRBV9	.	TGTGCCAGCAGCCCAGGACCTACGGGTGAAAAACTGTTTTTT	CASSPGPTGEKLFF
.	16	TRBJ2-7	TRBV28	TRBD2	TGTGCCAGCAGACGAGCCGGACTAGCGGGATTCTACGAGCAGTACTTC	CASRRAGLAGFYEQYF
.	15	TRBJ2-1	TRBV13	.	TGTGCCAGCAGCTTCACAGTTTCGCGCGCTGATGAGCAGTTCTTC	CASSFTVSRADEQFF
.	13	TRBJ1-2	TRBV5-1	.	TGCGCCAGCAGCACAGGACCGAGCTATGGCTACACCTTC	CASSTGPSYGYTF
few	11	TRBJ2-7	TRBV7-9	.	TGTGCCAGCAGCTCTTGGTTGGAGCAGTACTTC	CASSSWLEQYF
few	14	TRBJ1-2	TRBV6-6	.	TGTGCCAGCAGTTACAGGCCAGGGTTGGATGGCTACACCTTC	CASSYRPGLDGYTF
few	15	TRBJ2-1	TRBV5-1	TRBD2	TGCGCCAGCAGCTTGACTAGCGGGAGGCCTAATGAGCAGTTCTTC	CASSLTSGRPNEQFF
.	16	TRBJ1-5	TRBV28	.	TGTGCCAGCAGTTTATATAGTGTGCGAGGGAATCAGCCCCAGCATTTT	CASSLYSVRGNQPQHF
.	12	TRBJ1-6	TRBV4-1	.	TGCGCCAGCAGCCAAGGCCTATTCCCCCTCCACTTT	CASSQGLFPLHF
.	15	TRBJ1-2	TRBV29-1	.	TGCAGCGTTGAAGGGGGGGCGTTCATGACTCATGGCTACACCTTC	CSVEGGAFMTHGYTF
.	16	TRBJ1-1	TRBV10-3	TRBD1	TGTGCCACCACCGGACAGGGGCCATTGATGAACACTGAAGCTTTCTTT	CATTGQGPLMNTEAFF
few	11	TRBJ2-4	TRBV18	.	TGTGCCAGCTTAATCGGAGGGATTCAGTACTTC	CASLIGGIQYF
.	15	TRBJ2-7	TRBV5-1	TRBD1	TGCGCCAGCAGCCCCGACAGGGTCGGGGTATACGAGCAGTACTTC	CASSPDRVGVYEQYF
.	12	TRBJ2-7	TRBV30	.	TGTGCTTGCAGCAGGGTCTCCTACGAGCAGTACTTC	CACSRVSYEQYF
.	15	TRBJ1-1	TRBV30	TRBD1	TGTGCCTGGAGCGTATCGGACAGGAGGAACACTGAAGCTTTCTTT	CAWSVSDRRNTEAFF
.	15	TRBJ2-7	TRBV2	.	TGTGCCAGCAAACGGACAGTTCTCTCTTCCTACGAGCAGTACTTC	CASKRTVLSSYEQYF
.	13	TRBJ1-1	TRBV28	.	TGTGCCAGCAGCGCTGCGGCGAACACTGAAGCTTTCTTT	CASSAAANTEAFF
.	16	TRBJ2-1	TRBV5-6	TRBD2	TGTGCCAGCAGCCTAACCTTTGCGGGGGACTACAATGAGCAGTTCTTC	CASSLTFAGDYNEQFF
few	12	TRBJ2-7	TRBV28	.	TGTGCCAGCACGCTGGCCGGCTACGAGCAGTACTTC	CASTLAGYEQYF
.	14	TRBJ1-1	TRBV11-2	.	TGTGCCAGCAGGGGTCTACAGCTTAACACTGAAGCTTTCTTT	CASRGLQLNTEAFF
.	15	TRBJ1-1	TRBV14	TRBD1	TGTGCCAGCAGCCCCTGGCAGGGGGCGAACACTGAAGCTTTCTTT	CASSPWQGANTEAFF
few	12	TRBJ2-7	TRBV6-5	.	TGTGCCAGCGGCAGGGTGCCGTACGAGCAGTACTTC	CASGRVPYEQYF